This T cell receptor beta chain was obtained from a study of T cells in Graves' hyperthyroidism and ophthalmopathy (dated by TCRdb to between 2017 and 2020). Regarding the study in general: To identify TCR V-J signatures that set the groups apart, the researchers used a discovery cohort of 100 patients, made up of 40 to 45 with Graves' ophthalmopathy and 55 to 65 with stable Graves' hyperthyroidism. After blood sampling, hyperthyroidism patients were treated with methimazole at a starting dose of 30 mg daily, and ophthalmopathy patients were treated with high-dose intravenous methylprednisolone. In addition, the study compared T-cell repertoires in thyroid tissue and in blood from six Graves' hyperthyroidism patients. For training and testing, the roughly 93 patients in the discovery cohort were randomly divided in a 7:3 ratio. TCR Vbeta CDR3 sequencing of approximately 140 peripheral blood samples (over 40 ophthalmopathy, approximately 80 hyperthyroidism and some 17 progressor patients) is reported in the paper. Prospective prediction of ophthalmopathy was tested in an independent validation cohort consisting of 18 hyperthyroidism patients and some 15 patients who later progressed to ophthalmopathy. Findings and caveats that apply to the study as a whole: A 13 V-J signature model separated ophthalmopathy from stable hyperthyroidism, with approximately 86% sensitivity and approximately 81% specificity in cross-validation and 80%/75% in testing. No statistical method was used to set the sample size in advance, and investigators knew the group allocation. In validation, the model predicted progression to ophthalmopathy with roughly 70% sensitivity and about 73% specificity, a median of 6.5 months before onset. Blood samples also contained most of the expanded thyroid clonotypes (frequency above 0.001), which suggests that blood repertoires may reflect thyroid immune responses.

V loses 4 bases of germline sequence and J loses 11 bases, and the interval between the two ends is 15 bases. The germline V gene (reference sequence) supplies CDR1 DFQATT and CDR2 SNEGSKA. From the cysteine up to the phenylalanine, the CDR3 has a length of 12 residues. Here the CDR3 DNA is all that survives: 36 bases in frame from base 1. Exclusion was applied to patients with uncontrolled infections, other autoimmune diseases, pregnancy or lactation. Diagnoses were established on the basis of clinical symptoms, serum thyroxine and TRAb, thyroid ultrasound, and orbital computed tomography. Total RNA was extracted using Trizol reagent, and RNA quality was assessed on an Agilent 2100 Bioanalyzer. The TCR beta CDR3 regions were amplified from RNA transcripts. For the first round of RT-PCR on the TCR CDR3, the HTBI primer set was used together with the Qiagen OneStep RT-PCR kit. The libraries were constructed in a second round of multiplex PCR and then size-selected and purified. Paired-end sequencing of the libraries was performed with 100 bp reads on an Illumina HiSeq2000. Per the original workflow: Raw data were processed with SOAPnuke, discarding reads with adapters, uncalled bases, mean Phred below 15, or no exact constant-primer or identifier match. High-quality paired reads were merged using COPE v1.2.5, and each unique nucleotide sequence was defined as a clonotype. MiTCR v1.1 was used to align the clonotypes against IMGT TRBV, TRBD and TRBJ reference segments. The analysis was restricted to V-J combinations with a frequency above 0.0001, which together covered 99.2% of the repertoires. A TCS score was defined as the ratio between F50 (clonal expansion) and ExV (chaos), using BLOSUM62-based TCRdist between CDR3 peptides within each V-J. Welch's t-statistics and random forest reduced around 520 V-J features to about 13, which were used in a naive Bayes classifier (R e1071). Thyroid-blood repertoire similarity was quantified with the Morisita-Horn index. TCRdb cleaned the public reads at Q25 with fastp, built clones with MiXCR and kept in-frame beta chains. Each entry merges the rows of one CDR3 protein and shows their most common DNA and genes. These V and J calls originate from TCRdb's pipeline instead of the authors' own analysis. This sample has around 620,000 distinct CDR3 sequences in its table, and more than 45% of those were observed once. 15% to 20% of the sample belongs to the ten largest clones.

With regard to this clonotype: It lacks a known antigen. No quality values exist for individual bases; no much larger clone is one base distant.

The rearranged segments are TRBV20-1 and TRBJ1-5; TRBD1 is a weak D gene call, 6 bases matching. The sample consisted of peripheral blood or thyroid tissue (not recorded which). The clonotype was recovered from an adult woman with Graves' disease, either hyperthyroidism or ophthalmopathy (not recorded which). Here the CDR3 is given as CSATDRHETQHF. At the DNA level, the sequence is TGCAGTGCTACCGACAGGCACGAGACCCAGCATTTT.